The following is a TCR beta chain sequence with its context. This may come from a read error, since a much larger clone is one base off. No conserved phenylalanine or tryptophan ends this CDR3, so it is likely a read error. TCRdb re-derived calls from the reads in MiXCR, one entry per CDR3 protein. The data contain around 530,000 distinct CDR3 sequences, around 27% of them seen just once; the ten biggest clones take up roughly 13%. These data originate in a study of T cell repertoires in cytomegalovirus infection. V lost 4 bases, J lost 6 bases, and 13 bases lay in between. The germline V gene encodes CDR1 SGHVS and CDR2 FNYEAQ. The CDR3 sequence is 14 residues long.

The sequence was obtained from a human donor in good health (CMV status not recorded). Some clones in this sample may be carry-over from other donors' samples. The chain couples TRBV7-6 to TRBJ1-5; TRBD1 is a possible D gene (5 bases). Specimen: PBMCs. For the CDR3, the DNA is TGTGCCAGCAGCTCAGGCAGGGCGGGTCAGCCCCAGCATGTT. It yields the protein CASSSGRAGQPQHV.